What follows are 19 T cell receptor beta chains derived from one specimen sequenced in a study of T cells in narcolepsy. The repertoire was sequenced with immunoSEQ multiplex PCR; TCRdb's copy has only in-frame clones and lacks some. The sample consists of some 30,000 clones, 80% of them appearing once. Sequences were obtained from memory (CD45RA-) CD4+ T cells from blood. These TCRs come from a human donor in good health.

This sequence joins TRBV6-5 and TRBJ2-7; TRBD2 is a possible D gene (6 bases). Germline CDR1 MNHEY, CDR2 SVGAGI. This CDR3 has 15 residues. Trimming pared 8 bases from V and 5 bases from J, leaving 22 bases between. The CDR3 sequence is CASAIAGRRDHEQYF. DNA for the CDR3: TGTGCCAGCGCTATAGCCGGACGGAGGGACCACGAGCAGTACTTC.

The chain's CDR3 is CASSVVDPSGSWADTQYF. In nucleotides, the CDR3 is TGTGCCAGCAGCGTAGTAGATCCTAGCGGGAGTTGGGCAGATACGCAGTATTTT. The chain joins TRBV9 to TRBJ2-3; 10 nucleotides agree with TRBD2. This CDR3 is 18 amino acids long. Germline CDR1 is SGDLS and CDR2 is YYNGEE. V shed 0 bases and J 4 bases; nucleotides not matched to a gene: 11. Full variable domain (remainder filled in from reference TRBV9 and TRBJ2-3): DSGVTQTPKHLITATGQRVTLRCSPRSGDLSVYWYQQSLDQGLQFLIQYYNGEERAKGNILERFSAQQFPDLHSELNLSSLELGDSALYFCASSVVDPSGSWADTQYFGPGTRLTVL.

V gene TRBV7-3 combines with J gene TRBJ2-1; no clear D gene. Per germline, CDR1 SGHTA and CDR2 FQGTGA. The CDR3 covers 11 residues. V lost 3 bases to trimming and J lost 8 bases, with 5 bases between them. This CDR3 reads CASSFGHEQFF. CDR3 sequence (DNA): TGTGCCAGCAGCTTTGGCCATGAGCAGTTCTTC.

Here the CDR3 reads CASSGAGVVDTQYF. The CDR3 DNA reads as TGTGCCAGCAGTGGAGCGGGAGTAGTGGATACGCAGTATTTT. The V and J genes are TRBV6-1 and TRBJ2-3; 8 bases align to TRBD2. The CDR3 is 14 residues long. With V trimmed by 4 bases and J by 6 bases, 6 bases remained unmatched. CDR1 and CDR2 (germline): MNHNS, SASEGT.

The chain couples TRBV30 to TRBJ2-7; D call uncertain. The germline gives CDR1 GTSNPN, CDR2 SVGIG (reference sequence). The ends were cut back, 0 bases at V and 6 bases at J, with 15 bases in the middle. This CDR3 has 14 amino acids. The CDR3 coding sequence is TGTGCCTGGAGTGTCGACTGGACGACGGCCGAGCAGTACTTC. It specifies CAWSVDWTTAEQYF.

This chain links TRBV6-5 with TRBJ2-7; TRBD2 is a possible D gene (6 bases). Germline V gene sequence: CDR1 MNHEY, CDR2 SVGAGI. The CDR3 is made up of 15 amino acids. The germline V and J ends were trimmed by 5 bases and 5 bases, with 19 bases remaining between them. CDR3 sequence: CASSTLAGPPHEQYF. The CDR3 coding sequence is TGTGCCAGCAGTACTCTTGCGGGACCTCCCCACGAGCAGTACTTC.

The chain uses TRBV6-1 and TRBJ2-5, with D hard to call. The end of the DNA is better explained by TRBJ2-7, so the J call may be wrong. Germline CDR1 MNHNS, CDR2 SASEGT. This CDR3 contains 14 residues. This CDR3 is CASSGAQLGYEQYF. DNA of the CDR3: TGTGCCAGCAGTGGAGCTCAGCTTGGCTACGAGCAGTACTTC.

Points on this clone: Other DNA sequences from this sample encode an identical CDR3 as well. The chain recombines TRBV18 with TRBJ2-7, with 12 bases fitting TRBD2. Germline V gene lookup returns CDR1 KGHSH and CDR2 LQKENI. The CDR3 consists of 15 residues. V lost 5 bases to trimming and J lost 4 bases; unmatched junction nucleotides: 6. The CDR3 is CASSVTSGGGYEQYF. CDR3 coding DNA: TGTGCCAGCTCAGTGACTAGCGGGGGTGGTTACGAGCAGTACTTC.

The chain uses TRBV29-1 and TRBJ1-2, with TRBD1 matching 7 bases. The CDR3 is 13 residues long. Germline trimming cut 3 bases from V and 3 bases from J; bases unmatched to any gene: 4. Germline V gene lookup returns CDR1 SQVTM and CDR2 ANQGSEA. DNA of the CDR3: TGCAGCGTTGAGAGGGGGCTGGACTATGGCTACACCTTC. Its protein is CSVERGLDYGYTF.

A single count supports this clone. V usage is TRBV7-2 and J usage is TRBJ2-2; 8 bases are a match to TRBD2. CDR3 size: 16 residues. CDR1 SGHTA and CDR2 FQGNSA come from the germline V gene. Unmatched junction bases numbered 6, after V lost 0 bases and J lost 6 bases. CDR3 DNA: TGTGCCAGCAGCTTAGCGCTTGCGGGGGGTGCCGGGGAGCTGTTTTTT. It encodes CASSLALAGGAGELFF.

The CDR3 nucleotides read TGTGCCAGTGGGGCCGGACCGGGACGGAACGAGCAGTACTTC. Its translation: CASGAGPGRNEQYF. V and J are TRBV19 and TRBJ2-7; D may correspond to TRBD1 or TRBD2 (5 bases each). The CDR3 has 14 amino acids. V gave up 8 bases and J gave up 5 bases, with 19 bases separating them. CDR1 LNHDA and CDR2 SQIVND come from the germline V gene (reference sequence).

This chain connects TRBV7-7 to TRBJ2-2, with D unresolved. CDR1 SSHAT and CDR2 FNYEAQ come from the germline V gene (reference sequence). Trimming removed 3 bases from V and 7 bases from J, with 9 bases in between. The CDR3 is 13 amino acids. This chain's CDR3 is CASSLIRDGELFF. The DNA for the CDR3 is TGTGCCAGCAGCTTGATTAGGGACGGGGAGCTGTTTTTT.

V and J are TRBV19 and TRBJ1-5; a weak D match, TRBD1 (5 bases). Per germline, CDR1 LNHDA and CDR2 SQIVND (reference sequence). The CDR3 spans 15 residues. Trimming left V 6 bases short and J 3 bases short, with 15 bases between. The CDR3 nucleotides are TGTGCCAGTAGAATCCGCAGGACACTCAATCAGCCCCAGCATTTT. It codes for CASRIRRTLNQPQHF.

This chain connects TRBV19 to TRBJ2-5; 13 bases match TRBD2. The J segment lost 5 bases and the V segment lost 4 bases, leaving 7 bases of the junction unmatched. The germline V gene has CDR1 LNHDA and CDR2 SQIVND (reference sequence). This CDR3 has 16 amino acids. DNA of the CDR3: TGTGCCAGTAGTACGACTAGCGGGGGGCAGGGGGAGACCCAGTACTTC. Protein: CASSTTSGGQGETQYF.

The J gene is TRBJ2-7, the V gene TRBV5-1; possibly TRBD1 for D (5 bases). Germline CDR1 SGHRS, CDR2 YFSETQ. V was pared by 4 bases and J by 2 bases, with 16 bases between. This CDR3 region has 15 residues. As DNA, the CDR3 is TGCGCCAGCAGCCCAGACAGTACCATTCCCTACGAGCAGTACTTC. Protein product: CASSPDSTIPYEQYF.

The chain recombines TRBV19 with TRBJ1-6; the D is unclear. The CDR3 loop spans 13 amino acids. Trimming removed 5 bases from V and 10 bases from J, with 12 bases in between. Germline V CDR1 and CDR2: LNHDA, SQIVND (reference sequence). The CDR3 bases are TGTGCCAGTAGTTCTATCCAGGAATCACCCCTCCACTTT. Translated: CASSSIQESPLHF.

The gene calls are TRBV10-2 and TRBJ2-5; a weak D match, TRBD2 (6 bases). Germline loops: CDR1 WSHSY, CDR2 SAAADI. The CDR3 has 13 residues. Trimming shortened V by 6 bases and J by 6 bases, and 14 bases separated the two germline ends. This CDR3 reads CASRRREEKTQYF. The DNA of the CDR3 is TGCGCCAGCAGGAGGAGGGAAGAAAAGACCCAGTACTTC.

This chain connects TRBV5-4 to TRBJ2-2, with D possibly TRBD2 on 5 matching bases. This CDR3 region has 14 residues. V lost 10 bases, J lost 5 bases, and 18 bases lay in between. CDR1 and CDR2 from the germline V gene are SGHNT and YYREEE (reference sequence). The CDR3 here is CASDGGGGTGELFF. CDR3 coding DNA: TGTGCCTCCGACGGCGGAGGTGGTACCGGGGAGCTGTTTTTT.

This clone appeared once. This sequence joins TRBV27 and TRBJ2-7, with TRBD1 matching over 10 bases. Germline V gene data show CDR1 as MNHEY and CDR2 as SMNVEV (reference sequence). J gave up 2 bases and V 6 bases, and 7 bases lay outside the gene matches. The CDR3 loop spans 15 amino acids. CDR3 sequence (DNA): TGTGCCAGCAGCCCTGGACAGGGGGGACCCTACGAGCAGTACTTC. Residues: CASSPGQGGPYEQYF.